The TCR beta chain under discussion was sequenced for a study of beta chain features in type 1 diabetes. The study's findings and limits: Type 1 diabetes patients showed a moderate but significant shortening of TCRB CDR3s in all four CD4+ subsets.

This clone was seen a few times. What it recognizes is unknown. Expressed TCRB transcripts got sequenced, as all isolated RNA was reverse transcribed. Sequenced by immunoSEQ multiplex PCR; TCRdb stores in-frame clones only, minus some. The data hold more than 550,000 clones, with around 15% observed a single time. CDR3 length equals 11 residues. V lost 0 bases and J 9 bases, leaving 9 bases between the germline ends. Germline values: CDR1 GTSNPN, CDR2 SVGIG (reference sequence). The specimen was naive CD4+ T cells from blood. The clonotype originates from a young man with type 1 diabetes. The J gene is TRBJ2-7, the V gene TRBV30; D unclear. Written as DNA, the CDR3 is TGTGCCTGGAGTGTAACACAATCGCAGTACTTC. It is translated as CAWSVTQSQYF.